This TCR beta chain was identified in a study of blood T cell repertoires in COVID-19. Study as a whole: Italy, Spain and the United States were the sources of the convalescent and acute COVID-19 samples. Sources were T cells, B-cell-depleted T cells, or PBMCs; the material itself was cDNA or gDNA.

V shed 4 bases, J shed 2 bases, and the junction held 4 bases outside the gene matches. The CDR3 spans 14 residues. Germline V gives CDR1 SGHRS, CDR2 YFSETQ. Per the original methods: Amplification of reference gene primers was used by the study to estimate nucleated cell counts. The method was immunoSEQ multiplex PCR; TCRdb's version includes in-frame clones alone and lacks a portion of them. V, J and clone size are those of that table, while D and trimming were read from the DNA. The table includes 490,000 or so clones, around nine tenths detected once. This TCR came from a woman between 55 and 75 years old who had recovered from COVID-19. The specimen sequenced was PBMCs or T cells enriched from blood (not recorded which). V gene TRBV5-1 combines with J gene TRBJ2-7; TRBD2 agrees at 9 bases. DNA of the CDR3: TGCGCCAGCAGCGCGGGGGGGGATACCTACGAGCAGTACTTC. This sequence encodes CASSAGGDTYEQYF.